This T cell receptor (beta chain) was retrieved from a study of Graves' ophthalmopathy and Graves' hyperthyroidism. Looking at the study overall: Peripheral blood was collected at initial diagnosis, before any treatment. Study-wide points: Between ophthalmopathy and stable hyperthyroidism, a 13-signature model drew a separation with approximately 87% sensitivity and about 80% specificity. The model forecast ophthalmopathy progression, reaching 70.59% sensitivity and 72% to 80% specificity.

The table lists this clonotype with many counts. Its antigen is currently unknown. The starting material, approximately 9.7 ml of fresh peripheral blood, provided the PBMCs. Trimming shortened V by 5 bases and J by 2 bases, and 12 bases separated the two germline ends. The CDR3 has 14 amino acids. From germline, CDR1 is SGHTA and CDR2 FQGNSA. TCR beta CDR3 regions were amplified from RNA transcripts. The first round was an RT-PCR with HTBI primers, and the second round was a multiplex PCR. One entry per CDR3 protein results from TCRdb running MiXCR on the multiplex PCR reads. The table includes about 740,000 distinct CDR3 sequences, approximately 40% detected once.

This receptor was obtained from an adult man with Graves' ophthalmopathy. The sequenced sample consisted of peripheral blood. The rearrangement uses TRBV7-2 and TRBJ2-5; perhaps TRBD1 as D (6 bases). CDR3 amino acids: CASSPKRGQETQYF. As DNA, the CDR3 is TGTGCCAGCAGCCCCAAAAGGGGGCAAGAGACCCAGTACTTC.